The 27 T cell receptor beta chains below come from one sample, sequenced in a study of response to subunit inactivated influenza vaccine. TCRdb independently ran MiXCR on the RT-PCR reads; one entry per CDR3 protein. This sample has about 580,000 distinct CDR3 sequences, with about 14% found just once. The input for sequencing was PBMCs from blood, taken about 12 days after vaccination. The receptors stem from a man in his forties or fifties who received an inactivated influenza vaccine.

The sample holds many counts of this clonotype. The rearrangement joins TRBV7-9 to TRBJ1-1, with 11 positions matching TRBD1. CDR1 is SEHNR and CDR2 is FQNEAQ in the germline V gene (reference sequence). With V trimmed by 5 bases and J by 4 bases, 9 bases remained unmatched. The length of the CDR3 is 16 residues. The CDR3 is CASSRSSGTGGTEAFF. CDR3 coding DNA: TGTGCCAGCAGCCGTAGTTCCGGGACAGGGGGCACTGAAGCTTTCTTT.

This clonotype was seen only a few times. This chain connects TRBV7-9 to TRBJ1-1; D is unresolved. The V and J ends lost 2 bases and 0 bases respectively, with 7 bases between them. Looked up from germline, CDR1 is SEHNR and CDR2 is FQNEAQ (reference sequence). The CDR3 runs 14 residues. The CDR3 coding sequence is TGTGCCAGCAGCTTAATACCCCTGAACACTGAAGCTTTCTTT. This translates into CASSLIPLNTEAFF.

This clonotype was observed a handful of times. The chain recombines TRBV7-2 with TRBJ1-2, with 10 bases that match TRBD1. Trimming removed 5 bases from V and 4 bases from J; junction bases left unmatched: 7. CDR3 length: 15 residues. The germline CDR1 and CDR2 sequences are SGHTA and FQGNSA. The CDR3 DNA reads as TGTGCCAGCAGCCCACGGGACAGGGGCTTCTATGGCTACACCTTC. It codes for CASSPRDRGFYGYTF.

The chain is built from TRBV7-2 and TRBJ2-7, with D possibly matching TRBD1 (6 bases). CDR3 size: 15 residues. The germline V and J ends were trimmed by 5 bases and 2 bases, with 16 bases remaining between them. Germline loops: CDR1 SGHTA, CDR2 FQGNSA. CDR3 nucleotide sequence: TGTGCCAGCAGCATCCCCGGGACAACCCCCTACGAGCAGTACTTC. Residues: CASSIPGTTPYEQYF.

This clonotype has only a few counts. This sequence joins TRBV29-1 and TRBJ1-5; 12 bases line up with TRBD1. Germline-derived CDR1 and CDR2 are SQVTM and ANQGSEA. The J segment lost 7 bases and the V segment lost 5 bases, leaving 6 bases of the junction unmatched. The CDR3 length is 14 residues. Written as DNA, the CDR3 is TGCAGCGTTTCCGGGACAGGGGGCAGGCAGCCCCAGCATTTT. Translated: CSVSGTGGRQPQHF.

The CDR3 here is CSARGPAAAFHNEQFF. In DNA, the CDR3 is TGCAGTGCTAGAGGACCGGCAGCTGCTTTCCACAATGAGCAGTTCTTC. The V gene is TRBV20-1, the J gene TRBJ2-1; D call uncertain. CDR3 length equals 16 residues. V lost 1 base and J 5 bases, leaving 18 bases between the germline ends. Germline lookup yields CDR1 DFQATT and CDR2 SNEGSKA (reference sequence).

CDR3 in amino acids: CAISESKGGRTEAFF. The CDR3 DNA is TGTGCCATCAGTGAGTCTAAGGGAGGGCGCACTGAAGCTTTCTTT. The genes are TRBV10-3 and TRBJ1-1; D is unresolved. From germline, CDR1 is ENHRY and CDR2 SYGVKD. The CDR3 runs 15 residues. Trimming took off 0 bases at V and 4 bases at J, with 12 bases between the two ends.

This clonotype was found a few times. This chain connects TRBV6-1 to TRBJ2-7; 8 positions match TRBD1. The CDR3 runs to 13 residues. Germline assignment: CDR1 MNHNS and CDR2 SASEGT. J lost 7 bases, V lost 6 bases, and 8 bases had no gene match. CDR3 bases: TGTGCCAGCAGACAGGGGGAAACTAGGGAGCAGTACTTC. Translating gives CASRQGETREQYF.

This clonotype was recorded a few times. The genes are TRBV29-1 and TRBJ1-5; the D gene is possibly TRBD1 (5 bases). Between the trimmed V and J ends, which lost 6 bases and 2 bases, there was a span of 14 bases. The CDR3 covers 14 residues. Per germline, CDR1 SQVTM and CDR2 ANQGSEA. The CDR3 region has the DNA TGCAGCGTCTCTCAGGGAGGAGGCAATCAGCCCCAGCATTTT. Translation: CSVSQGGGNQPQHF.

J is TRBJ2-3 and V is TRBV5-6, with 11 positions matching TRBD1. Germline V gives CDR1 SGHDT, CDR2 YYEEEE. The CDR3 spans 16 residues. With 4 bases clipped from V and 6 bases from J, the junction kept 10 bases outside the gene matches. CDR3 DNA sequence: TGTGCCAGCAGCCCACCGGGACAGGGGGTCTCGGATACGCAGTATTTT. It encodes CASSPPGQGVSDTQYF.

The rearrangement links TRBV7-9 to TRBJ2-1; D remains ambiguous. CDR1 is SEHNR, CDR2 FQNEAQ, per germline (reference sequence). The ends were cut back, 11 bases at V and 0 bases at J, with 8 bases in the middle. The length of the CDR3 is 12 residues. The CDR3 here is CAAAPSYNEQFF. For the CDR3, the DNA is TGTGCCGCGGCCCCCTCCTACAATGAGCAGTTCTTC.

This chain uses TRBV6-2 or TRBV6-3 with TRBJ1-1; TRBD1 aligns across 7 bases. This CDR3 contains 15 residues. The V gene's germline CDR1 is MNHEY and CDR2 SVGEGT. With 2 bases clipped from V and 1 base from J, the junction kept 4 bases outside the gene matches. The CDR3 nucleotides read TGTGCCAGCAGTTACGGGACAGAAACGAACACTGAAGCTTTCTTT. It specifies CASSYGTETNTEAFF.

This clonotype was seen only a few times. The chain has TRBV24-1 and TRBJ2-6; no firm D call. This CDR3 has 16 residues. Germline V CDR1 and CDR2: KGHDR, SFDVKD. Trimming took 4 bases from V and 0 from J, leaving 9 bases between them. CDR3 DNA: TGTGCCACCAGTGAGACCCGGTTCTCTGGGGCCAACGTCCTGACTTTC. This codes for CATSETRFSGANVLTF.

V is TRBV7-2 and J is TRBJ2-2; no reliable D call. The V end lost 1 base, the J end lost 2 bases, and 11 bases lay between the germline ends. The CDR3 runs to 16 residues. The germline V gene has CDR1 SGHTA and CDR2 FQGNSA. The CDR3: CASSLDRPENTGELFF. The CDR3, as DNA: TGTGCCAGCAGCTTAGATCGGCCGGAAAACACCGGGGAGCTGTTTTTT.

The CDR3 DNA is TGCGCCAGCAGCCAATCCGGGACACCTGGGCAAGAGACCCAGTACTTC. This sequence encodes CASSQSGTPGQETQYF. The V gene is TRBV4-3, the J gene TRBJ2-5; maybe TRBD1 (6 bases). The germline CDR1 and CDR2 sequences are LGHNA and YSLEER. CDR3 size: 16 residues. Between the trimmed V and J ends, which lost 2 bases and 2 bases, there was a span of 15 bases.

A few counts support this clonotype. This chain links TRBV28 with TRBJ1-2; no clear D gene. With 3 bases removed from V and 3 bases from J, the gap between germline ends came to 14 bases. The V gene's germline CDR1 is MDHEN and CDR2 SYDVKM. The CDR3 totals 15 residues. The CDR3 DNA sequence: TGTGCCAGCAGTTTCCCCCAGAGGGCTGACTATGGCTACACCTTC. Protein product: CASSFPQRADYGYTF.

V usage is TRBV12-3 or TRBV12-4 and J usage is TRBJ2-5; D assignment may be TRBD1 or TRBD2 (5 bases each). CDR3 length: 14 residues. Between the trimmed V and J ends, which lost 4 bases and 3 bases, there was a span of 12 bases. Written as DNA, the CDR3 is TGTGCCAGCAGTTGGGACGGCCGGGAAGAGACCCAGTACTTC. This encodes CASSWDGREETQYF.

In DNA, the CDR3 is TGCGCCAGCAGTCCAGGGGAAGGCGGGAATGAGCAGTTCTTC. Its translation is CASSPGEGGNEQFF. The V and J genes are TRBV10-2 and TRBJ2-1, with D possibly matching TRBD1 (6 bases). The length of the CDR3 is 14 residues. Between the trimmed V and J ends, which lost 5 bases and 7 bases, there was a span of 15 bases. CDR1 and CDR2 (germline): WSHSY, SAAADI.

This clonotype occurred a few times. J is TRBJ2-1 and V is TRBV7-9, with 8 positions matching TRBD2. In germline, CDR1 is SEHNR, CDR2 FQNEAQ (reference sequence). Germline trimming cut 2 bases from V and 3 bases from J; bases unmatched to any gene: 3. The CDR3 contains 15 residues. CDR3: CASSLLAGIYNEQFF. In DNA form, the CDR3 reads TGTGCCAGCAGCTTACTAGCGGGTATCTACAATGAGCAGTTCTTC.

The chain has TRBV5-1 and TRBJ2-4, with D uncertain. This CDR3 spans 14 amino acids. The germline V and J ends were trimmed by 6 bases and 0 bases, with 10 bases remaining between them. CDR1 and CDR2 (germline): SGHRS, YFSETQ. The CDR3 here is CASKQELAKNIQYF. The CDR3 DNA sequence: TGCGCCAGCAAGCAGGAACTAGCCAAAAACATTCAGTACTTC.

The rearrangement uses TRBV11-2 and TRBJ2-1; TRBD2 matches at 14 bases. The CDR3 contains 19 residues. Germline CDR1 SGHAT, CDR2 FQNNGV. V shed 0 bases and J 2 bases; nucleotides not matched to a gene: 6. CDR3 sequence reads: CASSLEGTSGSAPYNEQFF. In DNA, the CDR3 is TGTGCCAGCAGCTTAGAAGGGACTAGCGGGAGCGCTCCCTACAATGAGCAGTTCTTC.

V gene TRBV25-1 combines with J gene TRBJ2-7, with 7 positions matching TRBD1. CDR3 size: 12 residues. Losses at the gene ends were 8 bases for V and 5 bases for J; bases not matched to a gene: 6. Germline V gene sequence: CDR1 MGHDK, CDR2 SYGVNS. The CDR3 region is CASQTGFHEQYF. The CDR3, as DNA: TGTGCCAGCCAGACAGGGTTCCACGAGCAGTACTTC.

Many counts were recorded for this clonotype. The CDR3 nucleotides read TGCAGTGCCCGACAGGGAAGTCAGCCCCAGCATTTT. It translates to CSARQGSQPQHF. This chain joins TRBV20-1 and TRBJ1-5; 7 bases agree with TRBD1. This CDR3 has 12 amino acids. With 6 bases clipped from V and 6 bases from J, the junction kept 5 bases outside the gene matches. Per germline, CDR1 DFQATT and CDR2 SNEGSKA (reference sequence).

This clonotype has just a few counts. The V gene is TRBV5-1, the J gene TRBJ2-7; TRBD1 aligns across 9 bases. Germline CDR1 and CDR2: SGHRS and YFSETQ. Trimming took 4 bases from V and 2 from J; bases not matched to a gene: 7. CDR3 length: 15 residues. The CDR3: CASSRGQGSTYEQYF. In DNA, the CDR3 is TGCGCCAGCAGCCGGGGACAGGGTAGCACCTACGAGCAGTACTTC.

This clonotype was found a few times. The chain employs TRBV12-3 or TRBV12-4 and TRBJ2-2, with D possibly TRBD1 on 6 matching bases. Trimming took 5 bases from V and 4 from J, leaving 11 bases between them. This CDR3 contains 14 residues. This CDR3 is CASSPQGLTGELFF. In DNA form, the CDR3 reads TGTGCCAGCAGTCCTCAGGGGCTCACCGGGGAGCTGTTTTTT.

V and J are TRBV7-9 and TRBJ2-1, with 7 bases identical to TRBD2. With V trimmed by 3 bases and J by 1 base, 6 bases remained unmatched. CDR1 is SEHNR and CDR2 is FQNEAQ in the germline V gene (reference sequence). This CDR3 is 16 amino acids long. The chain's CDR3 is CASSFASGPSYNEQFF. In DNA form, the CDR3 reads TGTGCCAGCAGCTTCGCTAGCGGCCCATCCTACAATGAGCAGTTCTTC.

This clonotype was observed many times. This sequence joins TRBV5-1 and TRBJ2-2, with 7 bases that match TRBD2. CDR3 length: 13 residues. With V trimmed by 7 bases and J by 3 bases, 3 bases remained unmatched. CDR1 is SGHRS, CDR2 YFSETQ, per germline. The CDR3 bases are TGCGCCAGCCGGCTAGCGGACACCGGGGAGCTGTTTTTT. This sequence encodes CASRLADTGELFF.